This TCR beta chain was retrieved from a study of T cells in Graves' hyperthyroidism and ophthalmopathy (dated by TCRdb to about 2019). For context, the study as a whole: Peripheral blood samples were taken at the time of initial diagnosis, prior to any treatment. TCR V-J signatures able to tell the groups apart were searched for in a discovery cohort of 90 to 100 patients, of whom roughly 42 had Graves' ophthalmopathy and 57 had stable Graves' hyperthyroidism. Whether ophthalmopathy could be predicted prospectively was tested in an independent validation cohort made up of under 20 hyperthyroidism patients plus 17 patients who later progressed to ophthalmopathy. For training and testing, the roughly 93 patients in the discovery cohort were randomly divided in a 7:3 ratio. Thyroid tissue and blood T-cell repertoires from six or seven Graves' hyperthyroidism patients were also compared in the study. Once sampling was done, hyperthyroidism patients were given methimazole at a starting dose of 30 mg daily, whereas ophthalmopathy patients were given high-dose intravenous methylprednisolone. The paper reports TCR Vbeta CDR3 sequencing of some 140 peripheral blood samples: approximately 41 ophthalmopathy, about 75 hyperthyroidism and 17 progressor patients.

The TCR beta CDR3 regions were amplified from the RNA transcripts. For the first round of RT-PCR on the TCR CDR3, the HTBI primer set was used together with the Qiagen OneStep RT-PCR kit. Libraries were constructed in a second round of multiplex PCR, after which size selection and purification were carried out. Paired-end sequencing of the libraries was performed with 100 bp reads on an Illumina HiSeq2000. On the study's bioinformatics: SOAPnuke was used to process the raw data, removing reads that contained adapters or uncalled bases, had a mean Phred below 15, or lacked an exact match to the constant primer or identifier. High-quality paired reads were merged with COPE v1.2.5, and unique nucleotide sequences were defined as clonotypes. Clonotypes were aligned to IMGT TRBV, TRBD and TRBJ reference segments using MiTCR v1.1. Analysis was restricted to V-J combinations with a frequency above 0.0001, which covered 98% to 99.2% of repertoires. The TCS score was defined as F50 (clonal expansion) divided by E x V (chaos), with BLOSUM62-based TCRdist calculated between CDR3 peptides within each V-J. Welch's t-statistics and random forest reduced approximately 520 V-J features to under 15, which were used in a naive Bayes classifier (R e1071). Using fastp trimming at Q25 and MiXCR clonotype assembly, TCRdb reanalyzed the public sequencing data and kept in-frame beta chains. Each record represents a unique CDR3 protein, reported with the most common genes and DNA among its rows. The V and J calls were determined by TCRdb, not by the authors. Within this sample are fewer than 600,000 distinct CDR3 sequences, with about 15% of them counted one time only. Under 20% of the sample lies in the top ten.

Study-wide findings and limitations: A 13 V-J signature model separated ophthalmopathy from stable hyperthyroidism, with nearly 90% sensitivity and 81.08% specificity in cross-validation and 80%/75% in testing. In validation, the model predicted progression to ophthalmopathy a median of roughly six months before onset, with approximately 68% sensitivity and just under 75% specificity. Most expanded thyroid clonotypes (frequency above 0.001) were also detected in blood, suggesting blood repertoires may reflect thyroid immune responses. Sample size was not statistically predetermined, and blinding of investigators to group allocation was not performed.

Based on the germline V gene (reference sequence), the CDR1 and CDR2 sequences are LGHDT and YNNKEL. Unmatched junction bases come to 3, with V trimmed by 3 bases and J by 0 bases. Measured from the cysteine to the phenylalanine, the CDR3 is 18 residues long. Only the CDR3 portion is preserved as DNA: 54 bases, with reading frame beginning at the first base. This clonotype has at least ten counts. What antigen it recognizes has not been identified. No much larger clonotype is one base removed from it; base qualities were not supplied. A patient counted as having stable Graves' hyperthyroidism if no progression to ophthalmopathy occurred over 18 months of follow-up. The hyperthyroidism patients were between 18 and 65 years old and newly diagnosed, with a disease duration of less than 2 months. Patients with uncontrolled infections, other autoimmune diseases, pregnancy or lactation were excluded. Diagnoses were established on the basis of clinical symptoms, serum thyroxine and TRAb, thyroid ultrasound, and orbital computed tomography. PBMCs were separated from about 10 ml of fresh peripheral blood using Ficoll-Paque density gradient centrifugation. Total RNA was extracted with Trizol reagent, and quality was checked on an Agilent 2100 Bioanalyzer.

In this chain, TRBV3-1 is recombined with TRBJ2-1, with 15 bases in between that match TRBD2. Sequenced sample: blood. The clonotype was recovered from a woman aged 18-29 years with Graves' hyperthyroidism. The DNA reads TGTGCCAGCAGCCACGGGACTAGCGGGAGGATCTCCTACAATGAGCAGTTCTTC. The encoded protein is CASSHGTSGRISYNEQFF.